Sequencing of this T cell receptor (beta chain) was carried out in a study of shared clonotypes between healthy human individuals. Naive CD8 cells lacked CD45RO, underwent positive selection for CCR7 and left out terminally differentiated effector memory CD45RA+ cells. This clone came up a few times. Per the germline V gene, CDR1 is MGHRA and CDR2 is YSYEKL. V was shortened by 3 bases and J by 1 base, with 12 bases between the two germline ends. This CDR3 has 15 residues. The table came from immunoSEQ multiplex PCR; TCRdb's copy has only in-frame clones and leaves some out. This sample has some 2,100,000 clones, with approximately 94% found just once.

Sequencing used naive CD8+ T cells from PBMCs. The receptor's source is a man aged 18-30 years in good health. Some clones in this sample may be carry-over from other donors' samples. This rearrangement joins TRBV4-1 to TRBJ1-1; possible D gene TRBD1, 6 bases. This chain's CDR3 is CASSQGVGANTEAFF. The CDR3 nucleotides are TGCGCCAGCAGCCAGGGGGTGGGGGCGAACACTGAAGCTTTCTTT.